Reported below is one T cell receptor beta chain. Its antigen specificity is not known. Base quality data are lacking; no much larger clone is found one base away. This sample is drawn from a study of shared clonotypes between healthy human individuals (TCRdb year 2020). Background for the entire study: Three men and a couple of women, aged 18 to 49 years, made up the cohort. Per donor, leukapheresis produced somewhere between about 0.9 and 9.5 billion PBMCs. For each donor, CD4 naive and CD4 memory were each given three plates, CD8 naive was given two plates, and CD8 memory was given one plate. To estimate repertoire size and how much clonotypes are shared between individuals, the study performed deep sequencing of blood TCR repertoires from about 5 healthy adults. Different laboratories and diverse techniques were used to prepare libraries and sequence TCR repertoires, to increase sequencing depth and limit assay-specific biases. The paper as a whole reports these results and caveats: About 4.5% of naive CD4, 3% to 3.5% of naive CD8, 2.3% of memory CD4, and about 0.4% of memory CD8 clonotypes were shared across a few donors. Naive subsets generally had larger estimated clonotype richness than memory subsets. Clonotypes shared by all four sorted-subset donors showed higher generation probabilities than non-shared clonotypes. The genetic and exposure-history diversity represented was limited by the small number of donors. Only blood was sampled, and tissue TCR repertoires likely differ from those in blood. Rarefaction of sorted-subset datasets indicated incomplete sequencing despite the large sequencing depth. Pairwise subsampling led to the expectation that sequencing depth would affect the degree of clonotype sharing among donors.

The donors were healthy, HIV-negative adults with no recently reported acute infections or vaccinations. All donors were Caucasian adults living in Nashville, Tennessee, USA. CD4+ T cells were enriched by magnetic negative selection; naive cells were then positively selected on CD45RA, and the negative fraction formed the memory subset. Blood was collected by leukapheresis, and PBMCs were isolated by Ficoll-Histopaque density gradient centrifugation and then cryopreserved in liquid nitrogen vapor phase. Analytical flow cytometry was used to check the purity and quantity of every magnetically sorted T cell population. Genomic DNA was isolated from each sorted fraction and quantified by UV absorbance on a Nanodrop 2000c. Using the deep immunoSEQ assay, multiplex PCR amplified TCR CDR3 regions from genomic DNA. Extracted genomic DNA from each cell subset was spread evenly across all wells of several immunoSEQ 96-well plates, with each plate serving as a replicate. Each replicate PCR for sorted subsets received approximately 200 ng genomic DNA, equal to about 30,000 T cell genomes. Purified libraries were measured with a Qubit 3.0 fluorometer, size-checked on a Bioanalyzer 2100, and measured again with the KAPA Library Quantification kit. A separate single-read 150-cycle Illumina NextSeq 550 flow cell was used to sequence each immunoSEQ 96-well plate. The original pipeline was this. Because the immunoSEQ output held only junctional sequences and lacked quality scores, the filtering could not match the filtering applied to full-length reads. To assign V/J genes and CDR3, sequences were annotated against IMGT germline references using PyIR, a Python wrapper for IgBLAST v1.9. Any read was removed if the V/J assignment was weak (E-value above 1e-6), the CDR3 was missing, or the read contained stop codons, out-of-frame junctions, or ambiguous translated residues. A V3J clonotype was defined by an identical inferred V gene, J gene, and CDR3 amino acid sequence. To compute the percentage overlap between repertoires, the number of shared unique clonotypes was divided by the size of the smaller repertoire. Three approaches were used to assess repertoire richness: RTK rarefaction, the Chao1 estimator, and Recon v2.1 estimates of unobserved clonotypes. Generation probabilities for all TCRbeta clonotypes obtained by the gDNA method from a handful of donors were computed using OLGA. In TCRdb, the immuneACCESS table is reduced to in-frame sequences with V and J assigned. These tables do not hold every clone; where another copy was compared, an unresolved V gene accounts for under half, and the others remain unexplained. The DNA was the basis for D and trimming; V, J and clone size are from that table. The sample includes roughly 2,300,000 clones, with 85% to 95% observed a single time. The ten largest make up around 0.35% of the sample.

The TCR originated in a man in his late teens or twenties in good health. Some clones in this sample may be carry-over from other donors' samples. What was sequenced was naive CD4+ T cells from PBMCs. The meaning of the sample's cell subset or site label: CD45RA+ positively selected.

The nucleotide sequence is TGTGCCAGCGGAAACAGGGGGAGATCAGATACGCAGTATTTT. Its product reads: CASGNRGRSDTQYF. This chain is built from TRBV6-1 and TRBJ2-3; TRBD1 matches 8 bases in the middle. Germline trimming: 8 bases from V, 4 bases from J; junction bases outside gene matches: 8. The CDR1 and CDR2 encoded by the germline V gene are MNHNS and SASEGT. The CDR3 contains 14 residues, cysteine and phenylalanine counted. The sequence is cut down to CDR3 DNA, 42 bases in frame from base 1.